This entry is about one T cell receptor (beta chain). The data originate from a study of blood T cell repertoires in COVID-19. Measured with immunoSEQ multiplex PCR; TCRdb has only the in-frame clones, and not every one. The sample carries roughly 220,000 clones, just over 85% recorded once. Germline V CDR1 and CDR2: LNHDA, SQIVND (reference sequence). This CDR3 spans 14 amino acids. Trimming at V came to 5 bases and at J to 9 bases, leaving 10 bases not matched to a gene. The study drew participants aged about 18 to 90 years from roughly 25 US areas. V and J are TRBV19 and TRBJ2-1, with 7 bases lining up with TRBD2. The sample taken for sequencing was PBMCs or T cells enriched from blood (not recorded which). The TCR comes from a middle-aged woman with acute COVID-19. CDR3 in DNA: TGTGCCAGTAGTGGCGGGCGGGAGACTGTTGAGCAGTTCTTC. This sequence encodes CASSGGRETVEQFF.